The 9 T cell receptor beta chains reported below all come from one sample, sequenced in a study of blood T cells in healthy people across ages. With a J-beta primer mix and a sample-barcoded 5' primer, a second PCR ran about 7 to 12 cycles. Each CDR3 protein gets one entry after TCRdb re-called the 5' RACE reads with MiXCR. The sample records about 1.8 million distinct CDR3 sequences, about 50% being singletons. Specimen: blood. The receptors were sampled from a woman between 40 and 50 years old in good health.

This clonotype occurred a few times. This CDR3 reads CSASPLSGGAGSEQFF. The DNA for the CDR3 is TGCAGTGCTAGCCCCCTTAGCGGGGGGGCCGGGAGTGAGCAGTTCTTC. The chain has TRBV20-1 and TRBJ2-1, with TRBD2 matching 11 bases. Losses at the gene ends were 3 bases for V and 9 bases for J; bases not matched to a gene: 13. The CDR3 sequence is 16 residues long. CDR1 and CDR2 (germline): DFQATT, SNEGSKA (reference sequence).

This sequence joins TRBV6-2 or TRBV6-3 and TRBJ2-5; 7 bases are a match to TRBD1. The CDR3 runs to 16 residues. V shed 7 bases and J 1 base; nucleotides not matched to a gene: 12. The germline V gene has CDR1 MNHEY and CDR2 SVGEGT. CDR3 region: CASTNTRGFPQETQYF. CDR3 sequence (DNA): TGTGCCAGCACCAACACCAGGGGGTTTCCCCAAGAGACCCAGTACTTC.

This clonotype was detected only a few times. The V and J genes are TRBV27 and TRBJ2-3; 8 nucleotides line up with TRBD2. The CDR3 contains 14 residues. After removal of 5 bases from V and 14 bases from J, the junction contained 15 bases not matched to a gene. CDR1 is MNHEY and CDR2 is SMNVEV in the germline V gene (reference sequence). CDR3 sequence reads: CASSTGGSTGRAYF. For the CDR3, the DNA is TGTGCCAGCAGTACGGGGGGGTCGACTGGCCGTGCGTATTTT.

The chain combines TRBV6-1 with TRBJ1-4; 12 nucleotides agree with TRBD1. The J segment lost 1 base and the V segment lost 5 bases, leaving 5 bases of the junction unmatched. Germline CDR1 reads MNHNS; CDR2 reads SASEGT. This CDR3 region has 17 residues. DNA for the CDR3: TGTGCCAGCAGTCGAAGGGACAGGGGGCTAACTAATGAAAAACTGTTTTTT. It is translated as CASSRRDRGLTNEKLFF.

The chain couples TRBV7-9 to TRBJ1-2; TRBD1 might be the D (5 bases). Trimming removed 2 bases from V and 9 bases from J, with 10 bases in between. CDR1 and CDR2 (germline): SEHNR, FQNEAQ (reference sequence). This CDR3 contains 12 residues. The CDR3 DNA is TGTGCCAGCAGCTTACGGGACCGCAGCTACACCTTC. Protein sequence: CASSLRDRSYTF.

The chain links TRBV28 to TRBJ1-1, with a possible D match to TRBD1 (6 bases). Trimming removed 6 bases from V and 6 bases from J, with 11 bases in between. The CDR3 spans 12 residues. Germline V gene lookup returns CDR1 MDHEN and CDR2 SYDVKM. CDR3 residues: CASRQQGSEAFF. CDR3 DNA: TGTGCCAGCAGGCAACAGGGCTCTGAAGCTTTCTTT.

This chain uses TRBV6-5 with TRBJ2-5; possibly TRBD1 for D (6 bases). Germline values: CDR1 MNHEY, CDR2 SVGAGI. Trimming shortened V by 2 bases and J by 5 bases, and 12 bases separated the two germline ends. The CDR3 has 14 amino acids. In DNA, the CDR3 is TGTGCCAGCAGTTACGAACAGGGATCGGAGACCCAGTACTTC. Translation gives CASSYEQGSETQYF.

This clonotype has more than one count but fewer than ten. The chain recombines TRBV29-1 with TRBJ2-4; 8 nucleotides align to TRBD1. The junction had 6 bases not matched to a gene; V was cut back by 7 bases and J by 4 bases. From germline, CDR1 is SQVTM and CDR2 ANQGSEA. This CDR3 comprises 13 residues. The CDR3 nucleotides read TGCAGCGGGTGGACAGGGATAAAAAACATTCAGTACTTC. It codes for CSGWTGIKNIQYF.

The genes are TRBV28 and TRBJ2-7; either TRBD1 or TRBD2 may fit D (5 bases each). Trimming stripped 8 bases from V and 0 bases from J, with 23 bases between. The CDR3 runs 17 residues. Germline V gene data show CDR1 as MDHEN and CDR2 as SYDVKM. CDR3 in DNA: TGTGCCAGCGATTCAAAATGGGGACGGAGGAGCTCCTACGAGCAGTACTTC. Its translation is CASDSKWGRRSSYEQYF.